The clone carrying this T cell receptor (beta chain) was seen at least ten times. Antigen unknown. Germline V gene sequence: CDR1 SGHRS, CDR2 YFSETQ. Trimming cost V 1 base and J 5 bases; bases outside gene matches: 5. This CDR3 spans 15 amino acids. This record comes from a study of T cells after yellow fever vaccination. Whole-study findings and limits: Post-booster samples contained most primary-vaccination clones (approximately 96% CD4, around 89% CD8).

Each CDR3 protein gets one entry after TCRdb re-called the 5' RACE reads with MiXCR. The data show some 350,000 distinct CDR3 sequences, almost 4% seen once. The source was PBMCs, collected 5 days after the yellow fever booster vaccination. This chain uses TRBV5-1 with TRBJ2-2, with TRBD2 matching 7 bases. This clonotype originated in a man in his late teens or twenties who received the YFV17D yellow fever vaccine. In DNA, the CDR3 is TGCGCCAGCAGCTTGCTAGCGGCGAGAACCGGGGAGCTGTTTTTT. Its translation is CASSLLAARTGELFF.